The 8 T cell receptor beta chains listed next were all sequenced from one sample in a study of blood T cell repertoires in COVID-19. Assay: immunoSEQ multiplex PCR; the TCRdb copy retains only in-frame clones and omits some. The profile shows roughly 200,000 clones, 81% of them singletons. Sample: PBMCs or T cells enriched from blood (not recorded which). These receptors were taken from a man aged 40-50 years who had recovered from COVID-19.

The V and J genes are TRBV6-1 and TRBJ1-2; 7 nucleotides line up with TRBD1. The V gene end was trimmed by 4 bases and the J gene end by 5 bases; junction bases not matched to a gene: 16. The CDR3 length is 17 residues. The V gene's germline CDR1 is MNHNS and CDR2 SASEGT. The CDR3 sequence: CASSGRPDRPQSYGYTF. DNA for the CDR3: TGTGCCAGCAGTGGGCGACCGGACAGGCCCCAAAGTTATGGCTACACCTTC.

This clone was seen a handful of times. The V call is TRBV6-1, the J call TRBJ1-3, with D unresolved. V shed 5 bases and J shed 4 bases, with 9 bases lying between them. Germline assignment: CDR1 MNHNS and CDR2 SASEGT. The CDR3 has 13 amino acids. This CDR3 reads CASSPPTGNTIYF. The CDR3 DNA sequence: TGTGCCAGCAGTCCCCCCACAGGAAACACCATATATTTT.

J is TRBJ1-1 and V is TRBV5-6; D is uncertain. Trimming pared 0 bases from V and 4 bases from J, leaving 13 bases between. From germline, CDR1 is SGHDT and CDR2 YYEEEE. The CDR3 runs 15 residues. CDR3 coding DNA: TGTGCCAGCAGCTTGGGTGGAGGGATGGCCACTGAAGCTTTCTTT. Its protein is CASSLGGGMATEAFF.

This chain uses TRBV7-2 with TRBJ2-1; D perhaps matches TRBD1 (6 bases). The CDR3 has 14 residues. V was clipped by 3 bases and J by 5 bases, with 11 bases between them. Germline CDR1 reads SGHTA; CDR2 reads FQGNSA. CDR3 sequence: CASSFSTGNNEQFF. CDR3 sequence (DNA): TGTGCCAGCAGCTTTTCAACAGGGAACAATGAGCAGTTCTTC.

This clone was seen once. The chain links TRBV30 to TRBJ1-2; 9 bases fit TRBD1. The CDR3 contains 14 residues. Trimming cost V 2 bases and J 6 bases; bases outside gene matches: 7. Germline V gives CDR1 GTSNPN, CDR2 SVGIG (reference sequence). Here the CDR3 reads CAWSFGTGNDGYTF. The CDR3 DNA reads TGTGCCTGGAGTTTCGGGACAGGGAACGATGGCTACACCTTC.

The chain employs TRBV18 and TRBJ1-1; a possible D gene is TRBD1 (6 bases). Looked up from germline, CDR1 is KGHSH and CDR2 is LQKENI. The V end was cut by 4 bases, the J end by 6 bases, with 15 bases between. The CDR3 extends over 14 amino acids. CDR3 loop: CASSLLNRDAEAFF. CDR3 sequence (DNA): TGTGCCAGCTCACTACTAAACAGGGACGCTGAAGCTTTCTTT. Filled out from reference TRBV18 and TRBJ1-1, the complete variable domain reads NAGVMQNPRHLVRRRGQEARLRCSPMKGHSHVYWYRQLPEEGLKFMVYLQKENIIDESGMPKERFSAEFPKEGPSILRIQQVVRGDSAAYFCASSLLNRDAEAFFGQGTRLTVV.

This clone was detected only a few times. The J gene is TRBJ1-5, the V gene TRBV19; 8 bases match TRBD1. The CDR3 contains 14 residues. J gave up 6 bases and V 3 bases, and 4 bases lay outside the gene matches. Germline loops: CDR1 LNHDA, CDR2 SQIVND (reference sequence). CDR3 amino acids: CASSMGRGPQPQHF. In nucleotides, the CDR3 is TGTGCCAGTAGTATGGGCAGGGGGCCTCAGCCCCAGCATTTT. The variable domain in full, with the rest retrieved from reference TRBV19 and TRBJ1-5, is DGGITQSPKYLFRKEGQNVTLSCEQNLNHDAMYWYRQDPGQGLRLIYYSQIVNDFQKGDIAEGYSVSREKKESFPLTVTSAQKNPTAFYLCASSMGRGPQPQHFGDGTRLSIL.

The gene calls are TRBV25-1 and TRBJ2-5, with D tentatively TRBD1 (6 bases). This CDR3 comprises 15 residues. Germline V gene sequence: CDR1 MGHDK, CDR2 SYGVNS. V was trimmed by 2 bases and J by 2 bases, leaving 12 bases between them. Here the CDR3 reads CASSEVGTTQETQYF. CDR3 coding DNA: TGTGCCAGCAGTGAAGTCGGGACAACACAAGAGACCCAGTACTTC.